One sample yielded the 16 T cell receptor beta chains listed below, sequenced in a study of T cell repertoires in cytomegalovirus infection. TCRdb passed the reads through MiXCR, listing each CDR3 protein once. Among 200,000 to 250,000 distinct CDR3 sequences listed, 6% to 8% were seen once. Material for sequencing was PBMCs. Receptors were obtained from a human donor in good health (CMV status not recorded). Some clones in this sample may be carry-over from other donors' samples.

This clonotype was seen ten or more times. The chain carries TRBV6-2 or TRBV6-3 and TRBJ2-1; no reliable D call. This CDR3 has 15 residues. Looked up from germline, CDR1 is MNHEY and CDR2 is SVGEGT. Deletions cut 0 bases from V and 2 bases from J, with 8 bases between. The CDR3 coding sequence is TGTGCCAGCAGTTACTCCGCCTTAACCTACAATGAGCAGTTCTTC. It codes for CASSYSALTYNEQFF.

This chain joins TRBV20-1 and TRBJ1-1, with D uncertain. V lost 4 bases and J lost 3, with 9 bases in between. The CDR3 has 12 amino acids. Germline CDR1 and CDR2: DFQATT and SNEGSKA (reference sequence). CDR3 nucleotides: TGCAGTGCTATTCCTACCTACACTGAAGCTTTCTTT. The encoded protein is CSAIPTYTEAFF.

This clonotype was seen many times. The chain is built from TRBV6-2 or TRBV6-3 and TRBJ2-2; unclear D gene. The CDR3 contains 12 residues. The V end lost 1 base, the J end lost 6 bases, and 3 bases lay between the germline ends. The germline gives CDR1 MNHEY, CDR2 SVGEGT. The chain's CDR3 is CASSYWAGELFF. The CDR3 DNA is TGTGCCAGCAGTTACTGGGCCGGGGAGCTGTTTTTT.

This clonotype was seen repeatedly, ten times or more. V is TRBV6-2 or TRBV6-3 and J is TRBJ2-1; perhaps D is TRBD1 or TRBD2 (5 bases each). The germline V gene encodes CDR1 MNHEY and CDR2 SVGEGT. The CDR3 runs 13 residues. V lost 9 bases to trimming and J lost 2 bases, with 11 bases between them. In DNA, the CDR3 is TGTGCCAGTAAGGGGACGGCCTACAATGAGCAGTTCTTC. Amino acids: CASKGTAYNEQFF.

At least ten counts were recorded for this clonotype. The chain is built from TRBV2 and TRBJ2-1; TRBD2 is a possible D gene (6 bases). The V gene lost 10 bases and the J gene lost 4 bases, with 14 bases spanning the gap. The CDR3 has 13 amino acids. CDR1 SNHLY and CDR2 FYNNEI come from the germline V gene. CDR3 region: CATSLEGYNEQFF. Here the CDR3 DNA reads TGTGCCACCTCTCTGGAGGGGTACAATGAGCAGTTCTTC.

The genes are TRBV28 and TRBJ1-2; no firm D call. CDR3 length: 14 amino acids. The V end was cut by 4 bases, the J end by 4 bases, with 13 bases between. Germline CDR1 reads MDHEN; CDR2 reads SYDVKM. Here the CDR3 DNA reads TGTGCCAGCAGTTCCCATGTTTCAGGCTATGGCTACACCTTC. This gives the protein CASSSHVSGYGYTF.

Many counts were recorded for this clonotype. The genes are TRBV20-1 and TRBJ2-1, with 11 bases identical to TRBD2. With 4 bases clipped from V and 7 bases from J, the junction kept 6 bases outside the gene matches. Germline V CDR1 and CDR2: DFQATT, SNEGSKA (reference sequence). The CDR3 contains 14 residues. CDR3 amino acids: CSAITSGGLNEQFF. CDR3 bases: TGCAGTGCTATCACTAGCGGGGGATTAAATGAGCAGTTCTTC.

This CDR3 reads CSVWNSPYEQYF. The CDR3 region has the DNA TGCAGCGTGTGGAACTCTCCCTACGAGCAGTACTTC. V gene TRBV29-1 combines with J gene TRBJ2-7; no clear D gene. Trimming removed 6 bases from V and 2 bases from J, with 11 bases in between. The CDR3 spans 12 residues. CDR1 SQVTM and CDR2 ANQGSEA come from the germline V gene.

Ten or more counts support this clonotype. J is TRBJ1-2 and V is TRBV7-2, with TRBD1 matching over 8 bases. The germline V gene encodes CDR1 SGHTA and CDR2 FQGNSA. The CDR3 loop spans 13 amino acids. J was trimmed by 3 bases and V by 6 bases; bases with no gene match: 3. The CDR3 loop is CASRNRGDYGYTF. The CDR3 coding sequence is TGTGCCAGCAGGAACAGGGGGGACTATGGCTACACCTTC.

This clonotype came up a few times. This rearrangement joins TRBV19 to TRBJ2-6, with D unresolved. With 6 bases removed from V and 0 bases from J, the gap between germline ends came to 6 bases. Germline CDR1 reads LNHDA; CDR2 reads SQIVND (reference sequence). The CDR3 totals 14 residues. CDR3 in amino acids: CASRSYSGANVLTF. The CDR3 nucleotides are TGTGCCAGTAGGTCGTACTCTGGGGCCAACGTCCTGACTTTC.

This chain connects TRBV25-1 to TRBJ1-2; 9 bases agree with TRBD1. The CDR3 spans 13 residues. Looked up from germline, CDR1 is MGHDK and CDR2 is SYGVNS. The trim removed 7 bases at V and 7 bases at J, leaving 7 bases unmatched. The DNA for the CDR3 is TGTGCCAGCATGTCGGGACAGGGTCCTGGCTACACCTTC. It is translated as CASMSGQGPGYTF.

At least ten counts were recorded for this clonotype. The chain is built from TRBV6-4 and TRBJ2-3; D may be TRBD1 (6 bases). V dropped 3 bases and J dropped 0 bases, with 10 bases sitting between them. The CDR3 length is 15 residues. CDR1 and CDR2 (germline): MRHNA, SNTAGT. Here the CDR3 DNA reads TGTGCCAGCAGTGAGGGGGCAGGGAGCACAGATACGCAGTATTTT. Translating gives CASSEGAGSTDTQYF.

This clonotype was seen repeatedly, ten times or more. V gene TRBV20-1 combines with J gene TRBJ2-7; 9 bases agree with TRBD2. Germline V gene lookup returns CDR1 DFQATT and CDR2 SNEGSKA (reference sequence). The junction had 12 bases not matched to a gene; V was cut back by 1 base and J by 5 bases. CDR3 length: 16 residues. CDR3 nucleotides: TGCAGTGCTAGAGGTAGCGGGGGCGTCCCCAGGCACGAGCAGTACTTC. Protein: CSARGSGGVPRHEQYF.

This clonotype came up many times. The chain uses TRBV7-2 and TRBJ2-5; a possible D gene is TRBD1 (5 bases). This CDR3 region has 14 residues. Germline values: CDR1 SGHTA, CDR2 FQGNSA. Between the trimmed V and J ends, which lost 3 bases and 2 bases, there was a span of 10 bases. The CDR3 here is CASSLPRGQETQYF. As DNA, the CDR3 is TGTGCCAGCAGCTTGCCTAGGGGACAAGAGACCCAGTACTTC. Together with reference TRBV7-2 and TRBJ2-5, the CDR3 gives the full variable domain: GAGVSQSPSNKVTEKGKDVELRCDPISGHTALYWYRQSLGQGLEFLIYFQGNSAPDKSGLPSDRFSAERTGGSVSTLTIQRTQQEDSAVYLCASSLPRGQETQYFGPGTRLLVL.

This clonotype came up many times. The gene calls are TRBV11-3 and TRBJ2-3; unclear D gene. Germline V gene lookup returns CDR1 SGHNT and CDR2 YENEEA. The CDR3 is 14 residues long. V was shortened by 5 bases and J by 1 base, with 10 bases between the two germline ends. The CDR3 sequence is CASSDWSGTDTQYF. The CDR3 bases are TGTGCCAGCAGCGACTGGTCTGGCACAGATACGCAGTATTTT.

This clonotype was recorded at least ten times. The chain is built from TRBV20-1 and TRBJ1-2; a weak D match, TRBD1 (6 bases). The CDR3 totals 15 residues. Germline loops: CDR1 DFQATT, CDR2 SNEGSKA (reference sequence). Trimming took off 5 bases at V and 2 bases at J, with 18 bases between the two ends. CDR3 protein: CSASTPGQRNYGYTF. The DNA of the CDR3 is TGCAGTGCTTCTACTCCGGGACAACGGAACTATGGCTACACCTTC.